Listed below are T cell receptor beta chains from one sample, sequenced in a study of identical twins. TCRdb independently ran MiXCR on the 5' RACE reads; one entry per CDR3 protein. The data contain about 890,000 distinct CDR3 sequences, 10% to 15% of them singletons. These data are also associated with another study on yellow fever vaccine responses in identical twins.

The sequencing sample was made of PBMCs. Every receptor here comes from a woman in her late teens or twenties in good health. CDR3s include the opening cysteine and the closing phenylalanine or tryptophan. A D gene is named only where the DNA matches it firmly. Clone size appears in some rows only: once, few, many, or a class for an expanded clone.

d_gene	v_gene	abundance	j_gene	CDR3nt	CDR3aa
TRBD1	TRBV4-1	many	TRBJ2-5	TGCGCCAGCAGCCCCCGGGACAGGGACCAAGAGACCCAGTACTTC	CASSPRDRDQETQYF
NA	TRBV10-3	NA	TRBJ2-7	TGTGCCATCAGTGGGGCCCCGTGGGCGGACGAGCAGTACTTC	CAISGAPWADEQYF
NA	TRBV5-4	few	TRBJ2-1	TGTGCCAGCAGCTTGTCGTCAGGGTTATGGCTAGGGAGCTCCTACAATGAGCAGTTCTTC	CASSLSSGLWLGSSYNEQFF
NA	TRBV10-3	NA	TRBJ1-2	TGTGCCATCAGTGCGGACGGAGCTAACTATGGCTACACCTTC	CAISADGANYGYTF
TRBD2	TRBV12-3/TRBV12-4	few	TRBJ2-3	TGTGCCAGCAGGTCAACTAGCGGGATTACAGATACGCAGTATTTT	CASRSTSGITDTQYF
TRBD2	TRBV4-2	NA	TRBJ2-2	TGTGCCAGCAGCCGGACTAGCGGGATAACGAACACCGGGGAGCTGTTTTTT	CASSRTSGITNTGELFF
TRBD2	TRBV7-3	NA	TRBJ2-7	TGTGCCAGCAGCTTAGAGGCTAGCGGGAGGCCGAACTTC	CASSLEASGRPNF
TRBD1	TRBV27	NA	TRBJ1-1	TGTGCCAGCAGTTTTTACTACACAGGGGATGGAACTGAAGCTTTCTTT	CASSFYYTGDGTEAFF
NA	TRBV5-5	NA	TRBJ2-4	TGTGCCAGCAGCCGCGGGGGCGGGAGTTTAGCCAAAAACATTCAGTACTTC	CASSRGGGSLAKNIQYF
NA	TRBV28	many	TRBJ2-1	TGTGCCAGCAGTCTCTGGGCGGACCCCGGGACTTACAATGAGCAGTTCTTC	CASSLWADPGTYNEQFF
NA	TRBV9	many	TRBJ2-2	TGTGCCAGCAGCGTAGATGCAGGGCCGAACACCGGGGAGCTGTTTTTT	CASSVDAGPNTGELFF
NA	TRBV9	few	TRBJ2-3	TGTGCCAGCTCTTGGGCCCACACAGATACGCAGTATTTT	CASSWAHTDTQYF
NA	TRBV24-1	few	TRBJ2-2	TGTGCCACCTCGGGGCCGTACACGAACACCGGGGAGCTGTTTTTT	CATSGPYTNTGELFF
NA	TRBV20-1	many	TRBJ2-1	TGCAGTGCTAGCGGGGACCGTCACCTCAATGAGCAGTTCTTC	CSASGDRHLNEQFF
NA	TRBV12-3/TRBV12-4	few	TRBJ2-2	TGTGCCAGCACAACGAACAGGGAGGGCACCGGGGAGCTGTTTTTT	CASTTNREGTGELFF
TRBD1	TRBV20-1	NA	TRBJ2-3	TGCAGTGCTAGAGATAGGACAGGGGGCACAGATACGCAGTATTTT	CSARDRTGGTDTQYF
TRBD1	TRBV6-1	NA	TRBJ1-1	TGTGCCAGCAGGCAGGGGGCGGTGGGCACTGAAGCTTTCTTT	CASRQGAVGTEAFF
TRBD1	TRBV27	NA	TRBJ2-2	TGTGCCAGCAGTCCGGGACAGATGGAGTTGGTGCTGTTTTTT	CASSPGQMELVLFF
TRBD1	TRBV20-1	few	TRBJ1-3	TGCAGTGCTGTCACCGGGACAGCGATCTCTGGAAACACCATATATTTT	CSAVTGTAISGNTIYF
TRBD2	TRBV3-1	few	TRBJ2-4	TGTGCCAGCAGCCTGAACGGGGGAGGGAGGGACATTCAGTACTTC	CASSLNGGGRDIQYF
NA	TRBV20-1	NA	TRBJ2-5	TGCAGTGCTAGTGGGTTCCAAGAGACCCAGTACTTC	CSASGFQETQYF
TRBD2	TRBV28	NA	TRBJ2-1	TGTGCCAGCAGAAGCTCAGGACTAGGTTACTACAATGAGCAGTTCTTC	CASRSSGLGYYNEQFF
TRBD2	TRBV5-1	few	TRBJ2-3	TGCGCCAGCAGCTTGTCGGGGACTAGCGGGGACATTCAGTATTTT	CASSLSGTSGDIQYF
TRBD2	TRBV7-9	few	TRBJ2-2	TGTGCCAGCAGCTTAGCGTCGGGGGGTACGAACACCGGGGAGCTGTTTTTT	CASSLASGGTNTGELFF
TRBD2	TRBV5-1	NA	TRBJ2-3	TGCGCCAGTCGACTAGCGGGAAACGCAGATACGCAGTATTTT	CASRLAGNADTQYF
TRBD2	TRBV11-2	many	TRBJ2-2	TGTGCCAGCAGTGGACTAGCGGGAGGGACCGCGAACACCGGGGAGCTGTTTTTT	CASSGLAGGTANTGELFF
NA	TRBV12-3/TRBV12-4	many	TRBJ2-3	TGTGCCAGCAGTTTTCGACAGGTCACAGATACGCAGTATTTT	CASSFRQVTDTQYF
TRBD2	TRBV4-1	many	TRBJ2-1	TGCGCCAGCAGCCAAGATTGGAGACTAGCGGGCTACAATGAGCAGTTCTTC	CASSQDWRLAGYNEQFF
TRBD1	TRBV5-8	few	TRBJ2-5	TGTGCCAGCAGTTCGGGACAGGGGGTATTATACGGAGAGACCCAGTACTTC	CASSSGQGVLYGETQYF
NA	TRBV20-1	few	TRBJ2-1	TGCAGTGCTCCCCAGGGAAAAATTACCTACAATGAGCAGTTCTTC	CSAPQGKITYNEQFF
NA	TRBV12-5	few	TRBJ1-1	TGTGCTAGTGCCGAGCAGGTGAACACTGAAGCTTTCTTT	CASAEQVNTEAFF
TRBD1	TRBV5-5	NA	TRBJ2-1	TGTGCCAGCAGCTCTGCTTGGCAGGGGGCCTACAATGAGCAGTTCTTC	CASSSAWQGAYNEQFF
NA	TRBV10-3	many	TRBJ2-1	TGTGCCATCAGTGAGCTATTACCGAACAATGAGCAGTTCTTC	CAISELLPNNEQFF
NA	TRBV20-1	NA	TRBJ1-5	TGCAGTGCTCCAAACAGGCACAATCAGCCCCAGCATTTT	CSAPNRHNQPQHF
TRBD2	TRBV5-1	NA	TRBJ2-1	TGCGCCAGCAGCTTCGGGCCGACTAGCGGTTCCTACAATGAGCAGTTCTTC	CASSFGPTSGSYNEQFF
TRBD1	TRBV2	NA	TRBJ2-2	TGTGCCAGCAGTGGACCATTGGGACAGGCGGCGGGGCACACCGGGGAGCTGTTTTTT	CASSGPLGQAAGHTGELFF
TRBD2	TRBV4-2	NA	TRBJ2-3	TGTGCCAGCAGCCCCCTAGCGGGAGGTGACACAGATACGCAGTATTTT	CASSPLAGGDTDTQYF
TRBD1	TRBV3-1	once	TRBJ1-3	TGTACCAGCTGTTTAGCCCGAGGACAGGGAATTTCTGGAAACACCATATATTTT	CTSCLARGQGISGNTIYF
NA	TRBV20-1	few	TRBJ2-1	TGCAGTGCTAGAGACTGGCTTAAAGGGTCCTACAATGAGCAGTTCTTC	CSARDWLKGSYNEQFF
TRBD1	TRBV20-1	NA	TRBJ2-7	TGCAGTGCTTTCCTCTCCGGGACAGGCCACTACGAGCAGTACTTC	CSAFLSGTGHYEQYF
TRBD2	TRBV7-2	many	TRBJ2-5	TGTGCCAGCAATAGAGCGGGGGGATACCAAGAGACCCAGTACTTC	CASNRAGGYQETQYF